These 2 T cell receptor beta chains came from one sample sequenced in a study of T cell repertoires in cytomegalovirus infection. These TCRs' antigens remain unknown. TCRdb used MiXCR to reprocess the reads, holding one entry per CDR3 protein. This sample has about 24,000 distinct CDR3 sequences; more than 20% occur once, and the top ten carry about 90%. Specimen: CD8+ T cells from cultured PBMCs, collected from culture after CMV antigen stimulation. The receptor source for this set is a human donor in good health (CMV status not recorded). Some clones in this sample may be carry-over from other donors' samples.

V is TRBV27 and J is TRBJ2-7; the match to TRBD2 covers 7 bases. The CDR3 covers 14 residues. CDR1 and CDR2 from the germline V gene are MNHEY and SMNVEV (reference sequence). V was pared by 6 bases and J by 7 bases, with 12 bases of the junction left unmatched. The CDR3 sequence is CASSLYGTTREQYF. For the CDR3, the DNA is TGTGCCAGCAGCCTATACGGGACTACCAGGGAGCAGTACTTC.

V is TRBV7-9 and J is TRBJ2-3; D call uncertain. This CDR3 has 16 amino acids. V was clipped by 2 bases and J by 2 bases, with 14 bases between them. Germline-derived CDR1 and CDR2 are SEHNR and FQNEAQ (reference sequence). The CDR3 DNA sequence: TGTGCCAGCAGCTTATCGGGCAGCGAGATCACAGATACGCAGTATTTT. Translated: CASSLSGSEITDTQYF.